These T cell receptor beta chains were read from a single sample in a study of OX40 agonist ivuxolimab in advanced cancers. Assay: immunoSEQ multiplex PCR; the TCRdb copy retains only in-frame clones and omits some. The profile shows about 76,000 clones, roughly 91% of them singletons. This specimen was CD4+ or CD8+ T cells sorted from blood, taken in a trial of the OX40 agonist ivuxolimab. These receptors all come from an adult with an advanced solid tumor such as melanoma, head and neck, liver or kidney cancer. The conserved cysteine and the conserved F or W are not part of the CDR3 here. The order of the fields is V gene, D gene, J gene, CDR3 protein. The D gene is left open where the match is weak.

TRBV11-2	NA	TRBJ2-7	ASSHGPHKY
TRBV11-2	NA	TRBJ2-7	ASSLTQGPYEQY
TRBV19	NA	TRBJ2-7	ASSTRRAVSSYEQY
TRBV28	TRBD1	NA	ATSDRGGNEQY
TRBV9	NA	TRBJ2-3	ASSPDTNTDTQY
TRBV28	TRBD2	TRBJ2-7	ASSPRTSGTSLLQY
TRBV10-3	NA	TRBJ2-1	AISQGATDYNEQF
TRBV7-9	TRBD1	TRBJ1-1	ASSSPGQGTAEAF
TRBV5-6	NA	TRBJ1-4	ASSLGPNEKLF
TRBV15	NA	TRBJ2-7	ATSRDSQSVSYEQY
TRBV7-9	TRBD2	TRBJ2-2	ASRSWREGTGELF
TRBV6-4	TRBD2	TRBJ2-3	ASSPLAGEADTQY
TRBV30	TRBD2	TRBJ2-2	AWSGPRTSGNRGTGELF
TRBV27	TRBD1	TRBJ2-7	ASRTGTGSLEQY
TRBV6-6	TRBD2	TRBJ2-1	ASRPSGLSSYNEQF
TRBV6-6	TRBD1	TRBJ2-7	ASSYLQGAHEQY
TRBV6-5	NA	TRBJ2-7	ASSYSRPGYEQY
TRBV6-1	NA	TRBJ2-5	ASSDGLWAETQY
TRBV4-2	TRBD2	TRBJ2-5	ASSQETSGSLGTQY
TRBV5-6	NA	TRBJ1-3	ASSFLEGVPGNTIY
TRBV4-1	TRBD1	TRBJ2-7	ASSQDLGGTGMSYEQY
TRBV18	NA	TRBJ2-1	ASCRVRVLNEQF
TRBV2	NA	TRBJ1-2	ASSGPAAYYGYT
TRBV7-2	NA	TRBJ2-7	ASSLVGGDSSYEQY
TRBV12-2	NA	TRBJ2-5	ASRLGIGSGREETQY
TRBV6-5	NA	TRBJ2-7	ASSSTGSQQY
TRBV19	TRBD1	TRBJ1-1	ASTWTGEGAEAF
TRBV11-3	NA	TRBJ2-1	ASSLGGLASYNEQF
TRBV10-1	NA	TRBJ1-2	ASSETGLYGYT
TRBV27	NA	TRBJ2-7	ASRVLPGRIYEQY
TRBV10-3	NA	TRBJ2-1	ASSYGRNNEQF
TRBV7-2	TRBD2	TRBJ2-7	ASSISGGSYEQY
TRBV5-1	NA	TRBJ1-2	ASSSVGINYGYT
TRBV5-1	NA	NA	ASSLLGVHEQY
TRBV12-5	NA	TRBJ2-7	ASGLVPSSAYEQY
TRBV29-1	NA	TRBJ2-1	SVERPEDGLDEQF